This entry describes one T cell receptor beta chain. The repertoire was sequenced with immunoSEQ multiplex PCR; TCRdb's copy has only in-frame clones and lacks some. The data contain some 58,000 clones, approximately 80% of them singletons. Trimming took off 6 bases at V and 1 base at J, with 10 bases between the two ends. The CDR3 is made up of 13 amino acids. Germline CDR1 reads LNHDA; CDR2 reads SQIVND (reference sequence). The sample is drawn from a study of blood T cell repertoires in COVID-19. Study context: COVID-19 samples, acute and convalescent, were from the United States, Italy and Spain.

Sequenced: peripheral blood. The chain combines TRBV19 with TRBJ2-7; unclear D gene. The clonotype was recovered from a man in his fifties or sixties with COVID-19, enrolled during active disease. The CDR3 region has the DNA TGTGCCAGTAGCGTAACTGATTCCTACGAGCAGTACTTC. It specifies CASSVTDSYEQYF.